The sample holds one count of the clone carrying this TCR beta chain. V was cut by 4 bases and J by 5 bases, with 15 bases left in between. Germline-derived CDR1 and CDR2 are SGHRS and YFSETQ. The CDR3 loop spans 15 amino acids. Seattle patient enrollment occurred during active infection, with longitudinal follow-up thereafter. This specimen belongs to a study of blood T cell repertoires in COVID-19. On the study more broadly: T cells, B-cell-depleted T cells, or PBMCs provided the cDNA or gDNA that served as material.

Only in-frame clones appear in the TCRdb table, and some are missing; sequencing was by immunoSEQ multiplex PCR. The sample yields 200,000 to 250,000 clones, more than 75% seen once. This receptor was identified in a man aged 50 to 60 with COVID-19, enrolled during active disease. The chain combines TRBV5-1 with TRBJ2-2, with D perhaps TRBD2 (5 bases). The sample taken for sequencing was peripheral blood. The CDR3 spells CASSPRDSGTGELFF. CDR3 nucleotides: TGCGCCAGCAGCCCCCGGGATTCGGGGACCGGGGAGCTGTTTTTT. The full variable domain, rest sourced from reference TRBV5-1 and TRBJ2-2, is KAGVTQTPRYLIKTRGQQVTLSCSPISGHRSVSWYQQTPGQGLQFLFEYFSETQRNKGNFPGRFSGRQFSNSRSEMNVSTLELGDSALYLCASSPRDSGTGELFFGEGSRLTVL.